The 5 T cell receptor beta chains listed next were all sequenced from one sample in a study of T cell responses to AZD1222 COVID-19 vaccine. Assay: immunoSEQ multiplex PCR; the TCRdb copy retains only in-frame clones and omits some. The sample lists about 110,000 clones; about 90% were seen once. The sequencing used peripheral blood, collected 28 days after the second AZD1222 dose. The source of these receptors is an adult who received the AZD1222 COVID-19 vaccine.

In this sample, this clone turned up a few times. V gene TRBV5-1 combines with J gene TRBJ1-2; D perhaps matches TRBD1 (5 bases). The CDR3 is made up of 14 amino acids. The germline CDR1 and CDR2 sequences are SGHRS and YFSETQ. Trimming removed 3 bases from V and 7 bases from J, with 16 bases in between. The CDR3 DNA sequence: TGCGCCAGCAGCTCGACGGCGGGGGAGCTTGGCTACACCTTC. Protein product: CASSSTAGELGYTF. Drawing the rest from reference TRBV5-1 and TRBJ1-2, the complete variable domain is KAGVTQTPRYLIKTRGQQVTLSCSPISGHRSVSWYQQTPGQGLQFLFEYFSETQRNKGNFPGRFSGRQFSNSRSEMNVSTLELGDSALYLCASSSTAGELGYTFGSGTRLTVV.

This chain joins TRBV27 and TRBJ1-5; a weak D match, TRBD1 (5 bases). Germline V CDR1 and CDR2: MNHEY, SMNVEV (reference sequence). V lost 2 bases, J lost 3 bases, and 8 bases lay in between. The length of the CDR3 is 14 residues. CDR3 loop: CASSLGGDNQPQHF. CDR3 nucleotide sequence: TGTGCCAGCAGTTTAGGGGGGGACAATCAGCCCCAGCATTTT.

V gene TRBV2 combines with J gene TRBJ2-5; tentative D call: TRBD2 (7 bases). Germline loops: CDR1 SNHLY, CDR2 FYNNEI. The CDR3 loop spans 16 amino acids. Trimming pared 0 bases from V and 5 bases from J, leaving 16 bases between. The CDR3: CASSEAAGAIGETQYF. DNA of the CDR3: TGTGCCAGCAGTGAAGCCGCGGGGGCGATCGGGGAGACCCAGTACTTC.

This chain joins TRBV24-1 and TRBJ2-5; perhaps TRBD1 as D (6 bases). The CDR3 is made up of 15 amino acids. The V end was cut by 9 bases, the J end by 5 bases, with 21 bases between. Germline CDR1 is KGHDR and CDR2 is SFDVKD. The CDR3, as DNA: TGTGCCACCGGCCTGGGGCAGGGGATGAGGGAGACCCAGTACTTC. Translated, it gives CATGLGQGMRETQYF.

CDR3 in DNA: TGTGCCAGTAGTATAGGCTCTGCCGGGGAGCTGTTTTTT. Translation gives CASSIGSAGELFF. The chain couples TRBV19 to TRBJ2-2; D ambiguous. Germline V gene sequence: CDR1 LNHDA, CDR2 SQIVND (reference sequence). V was pared by 1 base and J by 6 bases, with 6 bases between. The CDR3 has 13 amino acids.